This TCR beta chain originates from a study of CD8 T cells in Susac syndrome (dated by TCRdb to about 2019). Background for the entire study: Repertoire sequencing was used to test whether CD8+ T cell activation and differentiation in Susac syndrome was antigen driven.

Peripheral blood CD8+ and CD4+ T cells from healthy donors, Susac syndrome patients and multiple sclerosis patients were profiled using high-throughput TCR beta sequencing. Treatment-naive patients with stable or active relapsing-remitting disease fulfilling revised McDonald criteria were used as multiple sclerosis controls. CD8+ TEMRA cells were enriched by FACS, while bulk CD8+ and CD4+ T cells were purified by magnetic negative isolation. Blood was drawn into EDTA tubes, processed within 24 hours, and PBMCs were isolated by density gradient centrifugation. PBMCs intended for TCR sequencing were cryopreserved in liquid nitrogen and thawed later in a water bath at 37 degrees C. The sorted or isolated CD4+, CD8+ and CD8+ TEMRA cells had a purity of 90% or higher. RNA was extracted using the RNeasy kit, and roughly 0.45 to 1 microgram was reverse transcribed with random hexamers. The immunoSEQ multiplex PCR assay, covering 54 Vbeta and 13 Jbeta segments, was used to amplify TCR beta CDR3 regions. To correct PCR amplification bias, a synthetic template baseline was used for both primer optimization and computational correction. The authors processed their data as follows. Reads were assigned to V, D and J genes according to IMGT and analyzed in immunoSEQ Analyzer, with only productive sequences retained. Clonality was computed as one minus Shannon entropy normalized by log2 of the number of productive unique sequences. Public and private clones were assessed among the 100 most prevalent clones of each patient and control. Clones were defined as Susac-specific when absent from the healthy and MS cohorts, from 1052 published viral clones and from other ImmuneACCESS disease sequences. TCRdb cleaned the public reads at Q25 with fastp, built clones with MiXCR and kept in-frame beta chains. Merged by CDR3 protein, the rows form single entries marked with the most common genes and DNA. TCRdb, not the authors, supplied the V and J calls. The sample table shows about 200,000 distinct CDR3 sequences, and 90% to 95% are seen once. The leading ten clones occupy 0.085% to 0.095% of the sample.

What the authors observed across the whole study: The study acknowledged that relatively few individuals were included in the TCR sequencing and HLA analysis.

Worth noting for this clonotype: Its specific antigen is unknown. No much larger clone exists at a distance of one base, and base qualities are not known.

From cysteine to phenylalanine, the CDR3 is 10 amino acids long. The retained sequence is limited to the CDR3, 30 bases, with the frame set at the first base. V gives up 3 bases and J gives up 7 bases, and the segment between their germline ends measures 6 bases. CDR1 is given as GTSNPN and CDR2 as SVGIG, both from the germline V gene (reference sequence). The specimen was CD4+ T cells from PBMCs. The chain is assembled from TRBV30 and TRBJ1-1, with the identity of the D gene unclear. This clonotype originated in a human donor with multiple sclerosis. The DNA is TGTGCCTGGAGACGACTTGAAGCTTTCTTT. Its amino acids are CAWRRLEAFF.